A single T cell receptor (beta chain) is shown here with its context. Its target is unknown. Repertoires were generated with immunoSEQ multiplex PCR, while TCRdb's copy carries only in-frame clones and drops some. The table shows about 36,000 clones, with about 87% occurring only once. These data originate in a study of OX40 agonist ivuxolimab in advanced cancers. Study-wide background: With ivuxolimab, an agonistic anti-OX40 (CD134) antibody, patients were treated. Participants averaged approximately 60 years of age (range roughly 20 to 90) and were about 85% male.

Whole-study findings and limits: The average count of expanded clones was higher among CD8+ T cells than among CD4+.

The germline V gene has CDR1 MNHEY and CDR2 SMNVEV (reference sequence). This CDR3 comprises 15 residues. J lost 2 bases, V lost 4 bases, and 6 bases had no gene match. Material: CD4+ or CD8+ T cells sorted from blood, obtained in a trial of the OX40 agonist ivuxolimab. The sequence came from an adult with an advanced solid tumor such as melanoma, head and neck, liver or kidney cancer. V usage is TRBV27 and J usage is TRBJ2-7; 9 positions match TRBD1. CDR3 bases: TGTGCCAGCAGTTCCACCGGGACAGGGACCTACGAGCAGTACTTC. It specifies CASSSTGTGTYEQYF.